The 29 T cell receptor beta chains below come from one sample, sequenced in a study of lymphopenia after photon versus proton radiotherapy. Sequenced by immunoSEQ multiplex PCR; TCRdb stores in-frame clones only, minus some. Of over 50,000 clones in the sample, approximately 83% were seen once. Sequences were derived from peripheral blood, sampled from a patient treated with photon-based radiotherapy. The receptors here all came from a man aged 35-49 years with gastric cancer.

This clone was seen just once. The chain couples TRBV2 to TRBJ2-5; D gene uncertain. V lost 2 bases, J lost 4 bases, and 2 bases lay in between. The CDR3 runs 11 residues. Germline assignment: CDR1 SNHLY and CDR2 FYNNEI. The CDR3 sequence: CASSERETQYF. For the CDR3, the DNA is TGTGCCAGCAGTGAACGAGAGACCCAGTACTTC.

The chain recombines TRBV21-1 with TRBJ1-1. TRBV21-1 is tagged as a pseudogene. This CDR3 is built from 16 residues. As DNA, the CDR3 is TGTGCCAGCAGCTCTCGACTCGACGGGCCGGTCACTGAAGCTTTCTTT. It yields the protein CASSSRLDGPVTEAFF.

This clone was counted between two and nine times. The V call is TRBV10-3, the J call TRBJ1-1, with a weak D call TRBD1 (5 bases). The CDR3 covers 13 residues. V was clipped by 3 bases and J by 8 bases, with 13 bases between them. CDR1 ENHRY and CDR2 SYGVKD come from the germline V gene. The CDR3 DNA follows: TGTGCCATCAGTGACTCCTCCAGGGACGAAGCTTTCTTT. Its translation: CAISDSSRDEAFF.

V usage is TRBV7-9 and J usage is TRBJ1-6; 9 positions match TRBD1. J gave up 7 bases and V 5 bases, and 3 bases lay outside the gene matches. CDR1 SEHNR and CDR2 FQNEAQ come from the germline V gene (reference sequence). The CDR3 contains 14 residues. This CDR3 reads CASSPGQGNSPLHF. The CDR3, as DNA: TGTGCCAGCAGCCCCGGACAGGGGAATTCACCCCTCCACTTT.

In the case of this clone: This likely comes from a read error, as the CDR3 has no conserved phenylalanine or tryptophan at its end. The J gene is TRBJ1-2, the V gene TRBV15, with 7 bases matching TRBD1. The CDR3 runs to 14 residues. The junction had 9 bases not matched to a gene; V was cut back by 5 bases and J by 6 bases. The germline V gene encodes CDR1 LNHNV and CDR2 YYDKDF (reference sequence). The CDR3 DNA sequence: TGTGCCACCAGCCGACGAGCCAGGGGGGATGGCTACACCCTC. Encoded protein: CATSRRARGDGYTL.

This clone has more than one count but fewer than ten. The rearrangement uses TRBV6-1 and TRBJ1-5; TRBD1 is a possible D gene (5 bases). Germline values: CDR1 MNHNS, CDR2 SASEGT. The CDR3 length is 17 residues. Trimming left V 2 bases short and J 3 bases short, with 17 bases between. The CDR3 DNA reads TGTGCCAGCAGTGAATTCCCGCAGGGAAAATCCAATCAGCCCCAGCATTTT. This encodes CASSEFPQGKSNQPQHF.

The CDR3 region has the DNA TGTGCCAGTAACCGTTACCTAGCGGGGGGGCTGGGCAATGAGCAGTTCTTC. This sequence encodes CASNRYLAGGLGNEQFF. The chain joins TRBV19 to TRBJ2-1; 12 nucleotides match TRBD2. The germline CDR1 and CDR2 sequences are LNHDA and SQIVND (reference sequence). This CDR3 is 17 amino acids long. J was trimmed by 6 bases and V by 7 bases; bases with no gene match: 13.

V gene TRBV10-3 combines with J gene TRBJ2-7; TRBD2 matches 8 bases. CDR1 and CDR2 from the germline V gene are ENHRY and SYGVKD. The CDR3 spans 15 residues. The junction had 6 bases not matched to a gene; V was cut back by 0 bases and J by 5 bases. CDR3 protein: CAISESSGTRDEQYF. In nucleotides, the CDR3 is TGTGCCATCAGTGAGTCATCCGGGACTAGAGACGAGCAGTACTTC.

This chain links TRBV6-1 with TRBJ2-7, with 8 positions matching TRBD1. Germline V CDR1 and CDR2: MNHNS, SASEGT. This CDR3 is 15 amino acids long. The junction had 4 bases not matched to a gene; V was cut back by 3 bases and J by 0 bases. The CDR3 here is CASSDNRGSSYEQYF. CDR3 nucleotides: TGTGCCAGCAGTGATAACAGGGGGAGCTCCTACGAGCAGTACTTC.

The chain is built from TRBV6-6 and TRBJ2-7; D is unclear. Germline assignment: CDR1 MNHNY and CDR2 SVGAGI (reference sequence). V lost 6 bases and J 3 bases, leaving 15 bases between the germline ends. There are 14 residues in the CDR3. The CDR3 here is CASRTPRSDYEQYF. CDR3 nucleotides: TGTGCCAGCAGAACTCCCAGGAGCGACTACGAGCAGTACTTC.

This clone was seen once. This rearrangement joins TRBV4-3 to TRBJ2-3; D may be TRBD1 (6 bases). Between the trimmed V and J ends, which lost 0 bases and 4 bases, there was a span of 20 bases. The germline V gene encodes CDR1 LGHNA and CDR2 YSLEER. The CDR3 has 18 amino acids. CDR3 amino acids: CASSQDRQATPASDTQYF. The CDR3 DNA sequence: TGCGCCAGCAGCCAAGACCGACAGGCCACTCCTGCATCAGATACGCAGTATTTT.

The CDR3 sequence is CASTYRESGETQYF. The CDR3 coding sequence is TGTGCCAGCACCTACAGGGAGTCGGGAGAGACCCAGTACTTC. V usage is TRBV6-1 and J usage is TRBJ2-5, with D possibly matching TRBD1 (6 bases). This CDR3 comprises 14 residues. V lost 7 bases and J 4 bases, leaving 16 bases between the germline ends. Germline values: CDR1 MNHNS, CDR2 SASEGT.

V gene TRBV14 combines with J gene TRBJ2-7; D is unresolved. CDR1 is SGHDN, CDR2 FVKESK, per germline. The length of the CDR3 is 16 residues. Trimming took 0 bases from V and 6 from J, leaving 18 bases between them. Written as DNA, the CDR3 is TGTGCCAGCAGCCAAGACCGCTGGCCGGGCCGTGCCGAGCAGTACTTC. This translates into CASSQDRWPGRAEQYF.

V usage is TRBV11-2 and J usage is TRBJ2-2; D is uncertain. Germline lookup yields CDR1 SGHAT and CDR2 FQNNGV. Trimming pared 3 bases from V and 6 bases from J, leaving 8 bases between. This CDR3 spans 13 amino acids. This CDR3 is CASSFGEAGELFF. For the CDR3, the DNA is TGTGCCAGCAGCTTCGGTGAAGCCGGGGAGCTGTTTTTT.

The chain joins TRBV10-3 to TRBJ1-2; 10 nucleotides align to TRBD1. The CDR3 contains 13 residues. The V and J ends lost 3 bases and 7 bases, in that order; junction bases with no gene match: 2. The germline V gene has CDR1 ENHRY and CDR2 SYGVKD. CDR3 residues: CAISEGDRGGYTF. Written as DNA, the CDR3 is TGTGCCATCAGTGAAGGGGACAGGGGTGGCTACACCTTC.

The chain is built from TRBV7-9 and TRBJ1-2, with 9 bases matching TRBD1. V shed 5 bases, J shed 3 bases, and the junction held 13 bases outside the gene matches. CDR3 length: 17 amino acids. Germline CDR1 and CDR2: SEHNR and FQNEAQ (reference sequence). The CDR3 DNA is TGTGCCAGCAGCCGCTCTGCCGGGACAGGGATCGACTATGGCTACACCTTC. Its protein product is CASSRSAGTGIDYGYTF.

V usage is TRBV9 and J usage is TRBJ1-1, with D hard to call. Germline V lookup: CDR1 SGDLS, CDR2 YYNGEE. The V and J ends lost 0 bases and 0 bases respectively, with 3 bases between them. The CDR3 loop spans 13 amino acids. CDR3 sequence reads: CASSVAVNTEAFF. The CDR3 region has the DNA TGTGCCAGCAGCGTAGCCGTGAACACTGAAGCTTTCTTT.

The V call is TRBV18, the J call TRBJ2-5; 10 positions match TRBD1. J lost 5 bases, V lost 0 bases, and 0 bases had no gene match. The CDR3 is 14 amino acids. CDR1 is KGHSH and CDR2 is LQKENI in the germline V gene. Here the CDR3 DNA reads TGTGCCAGCTCACCACCGGACAGGGGGGAGACCCAGTACTTC. Encoded protein: CASSPPDRGETQYF.

The rearrangement uses TRBV7-9 and TRBJ2-3; 13 bases line up with TRBD2. This CDR3 has 16 residues. Germline V gives CDR1 SEHNR, CDR2 FQNEAQ (reference sequence). Trimming cost V 3 bases and J 0 bases; bases outside gene matches: 0. The CDR3 loop is CASSLGLAGSTDTQYF. CDR3 coding DNA: TGTGCCAGCAGCTTGGGACTAGCGGGGAGCACAGATACGCAGTATTTT.

This clone has just a few counts. The chain couples TRBV6-1 to TRBJ2-1, with D unclear. V was shortened by 1 base and J by 0 bases, with 7 bases between the two germline ends. The CDR3 loop spans 15 amino acids. The germline V gene encodes CDR1 MNHNS and CDR2 SASEGT. In DNA, the CDR3 is TGTGCCAGCAGTGAAGAAGGTCTCTCCTACAATGAGCAGTTCTTC. The encoded protein is CASSEEGLSYNEQFF.

J is TRBJ1-4 and V is TRBV18; 10 bases map to TRBD1. Losses at the gene ends were 6 bases for V and 8 bases for J; bases not matched to a gene: 9. This CDR3 is built from 15 residues. Germline V gene data show CDR1 as KGHSH and CDR2 as LQKENI. The CDR3 region has the DNA TGTGCCAGCTCGCTCGGGACAGGGGAAGTAGAAAAACTGTTTTTT. Amino acids: CASSLGTGEVEKLFF.

This sequence joins TRBV7-2 and TRBJ2-5, with D uncertain. The J call could be wrong; TRBJ2-7 is a better fit for the DNA end. CDR3 length equals 13 residues. CDR1 SGHTA and CDR2 FQGNSA come from the germline V gene. The CDR3 region is CASSLVMTYEQYF. For the CDR3, the DNA is TGTGCCAGCAGCTTAGTGATGACCTACGAGCAGTACTTC.

The genes are TRBV5-6 and TRBJ2-2; 9 positions agree with TRBD1. Trimming removed 3 bases from V and 7 bases from J; junction bases left unmatched: 7. The CDR3 length is 15 residues. Per the germline V gene, CDR1 is SGHDT and CDR2 is YYEEEE. CDR3 loop: CASSSGTGLGGELFF. The CDR3 coding sequence is TGTGCCAGCAGCTCCGGGACAGGGTTGGGCGGGGAGCTGTTTTTT.

This chain connects TRBV18 to TRBJ1-1; D remains unclear. The CDR3 contains 15 residues. V was pared by 5 bases and J by 1 base, with 14 bases between. Germline assignment: CDR1 KGHSH and CDR2 LQKENI. CDR3 loop: CASSGRTRENTEAFF. CDR3 coding DNA: TGTGCCAGCTCAGGGAGGACCCGGGAGAACACTGAAGCTTTCTTT.

Only a few counts were recorded for this clone. The rearrangement joins TRBV9 to TRBJ2-2; 10 nucleotides match TRBD1. The CDR3 is made up of 15 amino acids. V shed 2 bases, J shed 7 bases, and the junction held 5 bases outside the gene matches. CDR1 and CDR2 (germline): SGDLS, YYNGEE. CDR3 in amino acids: CASSVDRGRHGELFF. CDR3 DNA: TGTGCCAGCAGCGTTGACAGGGGGCGTCACGGGGAGCTGTTTTTT.

The genes are TRBV30 and TRBJ1-1; TRBD1 might be the D (5 bases). V was pared by 2 bases and J by 2 bases, with 15 bases between. From germline, CDR1 is GTSNPN and CDR2 SVGIG (reference sequence). This CDR3 is 15 amino acids long. CDR3 nucleotides: TGTGCCTGGAGTCCCCGAGCGACAGATAACACTGAAGCTTTCTTT. It translates to CAWSPRATDNTEAFF.

This clone was picked up one time. The chain uses TRBV19 and TRBJ2-3; tentative D call: TRBD2 (7 bases). CDR1 LNHDA and CDR2 SQIVND come from the germline V gene (reference sequence). With 5 bases removed from V and 4 bases from J, the gap between germline ends came to 16 bases. The CDR3 consists of 15 residues. The CDR3 is CASSPSRGASDTQYF. DNA of the CDR3: TGTGCCAGTAGTCCCTCCCGGGGGGCATCAGATACGCAGTATTTT.

The chain links TRBV2 to TRBJ2-4; 8 bases agree with TRBD2. Germline lookup yields CDR1 SNHLY and CDR2 FYNNEI. The CDR3 totals 18 residues. With 4 bases clipped from V and 7 bases from J, the junction kept 18 bases outside the gene matches. CDR3 nucleotide sequence: TGTGCCAGCAGTGCCGGGCCAGGGCAAGCACCGGGGGGGAACATTCAGTACTTC. Translation: CASSAGPGQAPGGNIQYF.

The V and J genes are TRBV9 and TRBJ2-2, with D perhaps being TRBD1 or TRBD2 (5 bases each). Germline CDR1 is SGDLS and CDR2 is YYNGEE. Trimming cost V 3 bases and J 3 bases, with 15 bases left between them. This CDR3 is built from 16 residues. The CDR3 here is CASSAPGQFYTGELFF. The CDR3, as DNA: TGTGCCAGCAGCGCCCCGGGGCAGTTCTACACCGGGGAGCTGTTTTTT.